The 12 T cell receptor beta chains below were found in one sample sequenced in a study of blood T cell repertoires in COVID-19. Clones were sequenced by immunoSEQ multiplex PCR, and TCRdb holds only the in-frame ones, with some missing. The sample records about 210,000 clones, over 75% being singletons. Input material: PBMCs or T cells enriched from blood (not recorded which). The receptors originated from a middle-aged man who had recovered from COVID-19.

This clone was counted only a few times. V is TRBV11-1 and J is TRBJ2-5, with a weak D call TRBD1 (6 bases). Per the germline V gene, CDR1 is SGHAT and CDR2 is FQDESV (reference sequence). CDR3 length: 14 residues. The ends were cut back, 1 base at V and 1 base at J, with 7 bases in the middle. The CDR3 loop reads CASSLDRAQETQYF. CDR3 DNA sequence: TGTGCCAGCAGCTTAGACAGGGCCCAAGAGACCCAGTACTTC.

This clone was counted a single time. The J gene is TRBJ2-3, the V gene TRBV21-1; the D call TRBD2 from the table was never checked on the DNA. TRBV21-1 is listed as a pseudogene. The CDR3 totals 19 residues. CDR3 amino acids: CASSYLTGTSGSWTDTQYF. The CDR3 coding sequence is TGTGCCAGCAGCTACCTCACCGGGACTAGCGGGAGTTGGACAGATACGCAGTATTTT.

The V call is TRBV3-1 (or the pseudogene TRBV3-2), the J call TRBJ2-5; 12 bases match TRBD2. V lost 5 bases and J lost 6; bases outside the gene matches: 10. The CDR3 sequence is 16 residues long. Germline V CDR1 and CDR2: LGHDT, YNNKEL (reference sequence). The CDR3 reads CASSSQRTSGIKTQYF. The CDR3 nucleotides are TGTGCCAGCAGCTCGCAGAGGACTAGCGGGATCAAGACCCAGTACTTC.

The chain carries TRBV30 and TRBJ2-1; 10 bases are shared with TRBD2. Germline V gene sequence: CDR1 GTSNPN, CDR2 SVGIG (reference sequence). CDR3 size: 13 residues. After removal of 5 bases from V and 6 bases from J, the junction contained 4 bases not matched to a gene. The CDR3 DNA is TGTGCCTGGGTGGCTAGCGGGGGCAATGAGCAGTTCTTC. Translation: CAWVASGGNEQFF.

The V gene is TRBV20-1, the J gene TRBJ2-5; 16 bases line up with TRBD2. This CDR3 has 16 residues. The trim removed 3 bases at V and 6 bases at J, leaving 7 bases unmatched. Germline CDR1 reads DFQATT; CDR2 reads SNEGSKA (reference sequence). CDR3 in DNA: TGCAGTGCTAGTCCCGGGACTAGCGGGGGGGCCCAGACCCAGTACTTC. This translates into CSASPGTSGGAQTQYF.

The chain uses TRBV7-9 and TRBJ2-7; 10 nucleotides align to TRBD2. Germline CDR1 reads SEHNR; CDR2 reads FQNEAQ (reference sequence). This CDR3 is 15 amino acids long. After removal of 5 bases from V and 6 bases from J, the junction contained 10 bases not matched to a gene. In DNA form, the CDR3 reads TGTGCCAGCAGCCCCTATACTAGCGGGACCGGCGAGCAGTACTTC. This gives the protein CASSPYTSGTGEQYF.

The CDR3 nucleotides are TGTGCCAGCAGCCAAGGAATGGGCAGAAATGAAAAACTGTTTTTT. Amino acids: CASSQGMGRNEKLFF. V gene TRBV4-2 combines with J gene TRBJ1-4; D gene unclear. CDR1 and CDR2 (germline): LGHNA, YNFKEQ. Trimming cost V 1 base and J 5 bases, with 11 bases left between them. This CDR3 is 15 amino acids long.

The V and J genes are TRBV5-1 and TRBJ2-2; D unresolved. This CDR3 region has 14 residues. From germline, CDR1 is SGHRS and CDR2 YFSETQ. Trimming stripped 2 bases from V and 6 bases from J, with 11 bases between. CDR3 region: CASSLPRGPGELFF. CDR3 sequence (DNA): TGCGCCAGCAGCTTACCCCGAGGCCCCGGGGAGCTGTTTTTT.

The V gene is TRBV3-1 (or the pseudogene TRBV3-2), the J gene TRBJ2-1; TRBD2 aligns across 8 bases. Unmatched junction bases numbered 11, after V lost 3 bases and J lost 10 bases. This CDR3 spans 15 amino acids. The V gene's germline CDR1 is LGHDT and CDR2 YNNKEL (reference sequence). This CDR3 reads CASSHSPTSDEEQFF. The CDR3 DNA follows: TGTGCCAGCAGCCACTCCCCGACTAGCGATGAAGAGCAGTTCTTC.

The genes are TRBV2 and TRBJ1-5; 8 nucleotides line up with TRBD1. Per germline, CDR1 SNHLY and CDR2 FYNNEI. The CDR3 runs 16 residues. The J segment lost 4 bases and the V segment lost 4 bases, leaving 9 bases of the junction unmatched. CDR3: CASSGQGTLGNQPQHF. For the CDR3, the DNA is TGTGCCAGCAGTGGACAGGGGACGTTGGGAAATCAGCCCCAGCATTTT.

This chain joins TRBV2 and TRBJ1-1, with D maybe TRBD1 (5 bases). The V gene's germline CDR1 is SNHLY and CDR2 FYNNEI. This CDR3 is 11 amino acids long. V dropped 3 bases and J dropped 9 bases, with 8 bases sitting between them. The CDR3 region has the DNA TGTGCCAGCAGTGACAGGGTGAAAGCTTTCTTT. Translation gives CASSDRVKAFF.

V gene TRBV20-1 combines with J gene TRBJ1-2; no reliable D call. Looked up from germline, CDR1 is DFQATT and CDR2 is SNEGSKA (reference sequence). The CDR3 extends over 11 amino acids. The V and J ends lost 4 bases and 7 bases respectively, with 10 bases between them. CDR3 sequence (DNA): TGCAGTGCTATCCTCCCCGGTGGCTACACCTTC. Residues: CSAILPGGYTF.